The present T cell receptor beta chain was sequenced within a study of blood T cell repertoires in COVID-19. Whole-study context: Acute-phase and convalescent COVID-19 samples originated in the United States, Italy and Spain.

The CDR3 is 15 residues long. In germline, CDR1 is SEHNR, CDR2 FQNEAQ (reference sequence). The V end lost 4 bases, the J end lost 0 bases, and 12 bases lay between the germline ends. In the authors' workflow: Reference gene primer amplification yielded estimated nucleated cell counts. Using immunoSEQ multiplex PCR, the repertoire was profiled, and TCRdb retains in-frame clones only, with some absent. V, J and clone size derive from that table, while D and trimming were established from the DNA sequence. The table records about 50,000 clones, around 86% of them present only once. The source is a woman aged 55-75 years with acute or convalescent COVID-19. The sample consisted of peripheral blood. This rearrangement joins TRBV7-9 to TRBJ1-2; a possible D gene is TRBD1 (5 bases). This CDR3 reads CASSSREVTNYGYTF. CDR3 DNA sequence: TGTGCCAGCAGCTCCAGGGAGGTGACTAACTATGGCTACACCTTC.